Following are 13 T cell receptor beta chains from one sample sequenced in a study of blood T cell repertoires in COVID-19 (TCRdb year 2020). The library relied on the immunoSEQ multiplex PCR assay. The table was pulled from immuneACCESS by TCRdb, which kept in-frame rearrangements only. Such tables lose some clones; where checked, under half of the loss comes from unresolved V genes, and the rest has no known cause. The sample table holds about 100,000 clones, of which roughly 78% were seen once. The top ten constitute approximately 18% of the sample. The sample was peripheral blood. The receptors stem from a woman older than 75 with active or convalescent COVID-19.

The V gene is TRBV5-6, the J gene TRBJ2-6; perhaps TRBD1 as D (6 bases). The CDR3 has 18 residues. V was clipped by 0 bases and J by 1 base, with 14 bases between them. Germline V lookup: CDR1 SGHDT, CDR2 YYEEEE. The CDR3 DNA reads as TGTGCCAGCAGCTTGGTCTGGGACATCTTTTCTGGGGCCAACGTCCTGACTTTC. It translates to CASSLVWDIFSGANVLTF.

The chain couples TRBV4-2 to TRBJ2-7, with 10 nucleotides matching TRBD2. V was clipped by 3 bases and J by 0 bases; unmatched bases: 2. CDR3 length: 15 amino acids. In germline, CDR1 is LGHNA, CDR2 YNFKEQ. This CDR3 is CASSHPSGGSYEQYF. Here the CDR3 DNA reads TGTGCCAGCAGCCATCCTAGCGGGGGCTCCTACGAGCAGTACTTC.

The rearrangement links TRBV4-3 to TRBJ1-1, with D unclear. This CDR3 has 13 residues. Germline V lookup: CDR1 LGHNA, CDR2 YSLEER. Trimming left V 0 bases short and J 5 bases short, with 7 bases between. The CDR3 DNA is TGCGCCAGCAGCCAAGACGAGTTGACTGAAGCTTTCTTT. It encodes CASSQDELTEAFF.

This clone has just one count. The CDR3 region is CASRDPRSGTSYGYTF. The CDR3 region has the DNA TGTGCCAGTAGAGACCCCCGATCAGGGACAAGCTATGGCTACACCTTC. The chain carries TRBV19 and TRBJ1-2; the D gene is possibly TRBD1 (6 bases). CDR3 length: 16 residues. The V gene's germline CDR1 is LNHDA and CDR2 SQIVND (reference sequence). V gave up 6 bases and J gave up 4 bases, with 21 bases separating them.

J is TRBJ1-3 and V is TRBV9, with 9 bases fitting TRBD1. Germline V gene sequence: CDR1 SGDLS, CDR2 YYNGEE. The CDR3 has 16 amino acids. The ends lost 0 bases at V and 4 bases at J; junction bases unmatched: 5. The CDR3 loop reads CASSVGDRVAGNTIYF. The DNA of the CDR3 is TGTGCCAGCAGCGTAGGGGACAGGGTGGCCGGAAACACCATATATTTT.

The chain recombines TRBV5-4 with TRBJ2-7, with D hard to call. CDR1 is SGHNT, CDR2 YYREEE, per germline (reference sequence). Between the trimmed V and J ends, which lost 2 bases and 3 bases, there was a span of 6 bases. The CDR3 spans 12 residues. The DNA of the CDR3 is TGTGCCAGCAGCTTCAACAGCTACGAGCAGTACTTC. It codes for CASSFNSYEQYF.

The chain employs TRBV5-1 and TRBJ1-1, with 7 bases lining up with TRBD1. With V trimmed by 5 bases and J by 1 base, 8 bases remained unmatched. CDR3 length: 15 residues. CDR1 and CDR2 from the germline V gene are SGHRS and YFSETQ. CDR3 DNA: TGCGCCAGCAGGCCTGAGGACAGGAAGAACACTGAAGCTTTCTTT. Amino acid sequence: CASRPEDRKNTEAFF.

This sequence joins TRBV19 and TRBJ2-7; 11 bases are a match to TRBD1. The length of the CDR3 is 15 residues. V shed 6 bases and J 4 bases; nucleotides not matched to a gene: 8. Germline values: CDR1 LNHDA, CDR2 SQIVND (reference sequence). CDR3 sequence reads: CASSYRDRGFYEQYF. CDR3 DNA sequence: TGTGCCAGTAGCTACCGGGACAGGGGGTTTTACGAGCAGTACTTC.

This clone was observed a single time. The chain has TRBV9 and TRBJ2-3, with a weak D call TRBD2 (5 bases). CDR1 SGDLS and CDR2 YYNGEE come from the germline V gene. With 0 bases removed from V and 3 bases from J, the gap between germline ends came to 8 bases. This CDR3 contains 14 residues. This CDR3 reads CASSVGGRTDTQYF. CDR3 DNA: TGTGCCAGCAGCGTAGGTGGGAGAACAGATACGCAGTATTTT. Full variable domain (rest looked up from reference TRBV9 and TRBJ2-3): DSGVTQTPKHLITATGQRVTLRCSPRSGDLSVYWYQQSLDQGLQFLIQYYNGEERAKGNILERFSAQQFPDLHSELNLSSLELGDSALYFCASSVGGRTDTQYFGPGTRLTVL.

The rearrangement uses TRBV7-9 and TRBJ2-2; D is ambiguous. The V and J ends lost 3 bases and 3 bases respectively, with 11 bases between them. Germline-derived CDR1 and CDR2 are SEHNR and FQNEAQ (reference sequence). The CDR3 spans 15 residues. The CDR3 DNA reads TGTGCCAGCAGCTTTTTCTCGAGAGACACCGGGGAGCTGTTTTTT. Translation gives CASSFFSRDTGELFF. The full variable domain, its missing parts supplied by reference TRBV7-9 and TRBJ2-2, is DTGVSQNPRHKITKRGQNVTFRCDPISEHNRLYWYRQTLGQGPEFLTYFQNEAQLEKSRLLSDRFSAERPKGSFSTLEIQRTEQGDSAMYLCASSFFSRDTGELFFGEGSRLTVL.

This clone was picked up one time. This chain uses TRBV5-1 with TRBJ2-6; D uncertain. CDR1 SGHRS and CDR2 YFSETQ come from the germline V gene. With 4 bases removed from V and 0 bases from J, the gap between germline ends came to 8 bases. The CDR3 extends over 15 amino acids. The CDR3 is CASSLLGSGANVLTF. Here the CDR3 DNA reads TGCGCCAGCAGCCTGCTAGGCTCTGGGGCCAACGTCCTGACTTTC.

The chain carries TRBV30 and TRBJ2-5; TRBD2 agrees at 7 bases. This CDR3 spans 14 amino acids. Germline V CDR1 and CDR2: GTSNPN, SVGIG (reference sequence). Trimming at V came to 0 bases and at J to 3 bases, leaving 4 bases not matched to a gene. CDR3 residues: CAWSVKAGEETQYF. In DNA, the CDR3 is TGTGCCTGGAGTGTGAAGGCGGGAGAAGAGACCCAGTACTTC.

The rearrangement links TRBV18 to TRBJ2-2; D not resolved. The germline V and J ends were trimmed by 2 bases and 5 bases, with 12 bases remaining between them. The CDR3 extends over 15 amino acids. CDR1 is KGHSH, CDR2 LQKENI, per germline. The DNA of the CDR3 is TGTGCCAGCTCACCAGTCCCTAGAAATACCGGGGAGCTGTTTTTT. Translation gives CASSPVPRNTGELFF.